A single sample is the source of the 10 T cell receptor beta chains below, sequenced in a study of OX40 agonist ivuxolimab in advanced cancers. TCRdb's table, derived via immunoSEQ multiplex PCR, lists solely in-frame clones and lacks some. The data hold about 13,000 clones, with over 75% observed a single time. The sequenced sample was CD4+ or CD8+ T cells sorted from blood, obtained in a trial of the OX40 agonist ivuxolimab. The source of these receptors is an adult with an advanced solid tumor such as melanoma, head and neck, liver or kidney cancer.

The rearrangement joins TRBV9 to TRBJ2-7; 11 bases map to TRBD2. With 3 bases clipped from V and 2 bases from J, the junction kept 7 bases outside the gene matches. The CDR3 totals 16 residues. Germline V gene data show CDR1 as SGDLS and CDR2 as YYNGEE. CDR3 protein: CASSGSGTSGAYEQYF. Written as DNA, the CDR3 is TGTGCCAGCAGCGGATCCGGGACTAGCGGAGCCTACGAGCAGTACTTC.

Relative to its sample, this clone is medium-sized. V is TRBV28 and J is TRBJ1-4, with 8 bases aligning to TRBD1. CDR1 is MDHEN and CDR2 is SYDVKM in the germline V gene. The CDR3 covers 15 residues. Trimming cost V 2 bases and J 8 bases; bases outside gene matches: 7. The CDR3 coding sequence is TGTGCCAGCAGTTTAGAACAGGGGGTTGGGGAAAAACTGTTTTTT. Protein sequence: CASSLEQGVGEKLFF.

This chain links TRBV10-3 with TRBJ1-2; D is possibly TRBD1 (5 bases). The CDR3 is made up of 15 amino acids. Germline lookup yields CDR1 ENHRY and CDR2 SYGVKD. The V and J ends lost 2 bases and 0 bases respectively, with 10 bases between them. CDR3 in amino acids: CAISERTGANYGYTF. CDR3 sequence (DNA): TGTGCCATCAGTGAGCGTACAGGAGCTAACTATGGCTACACCTTC.

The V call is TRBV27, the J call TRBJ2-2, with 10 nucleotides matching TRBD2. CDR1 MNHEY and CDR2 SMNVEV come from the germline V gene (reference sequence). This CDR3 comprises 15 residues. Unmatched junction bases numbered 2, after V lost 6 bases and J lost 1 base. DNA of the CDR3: TGTGCCAGCAGGGGACTAGCGAGGAACACCGGGGAGCTGTTTTTT. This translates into CASRGLARNTGELFF.

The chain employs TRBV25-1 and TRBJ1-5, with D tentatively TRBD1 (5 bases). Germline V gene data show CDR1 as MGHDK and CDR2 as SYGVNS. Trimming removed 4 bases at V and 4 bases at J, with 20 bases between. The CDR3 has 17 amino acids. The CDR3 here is CASSGGVDEGWNQPQHF. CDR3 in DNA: TGTGCCAGCAGTGGGGGGGTCGACGAGGGTTGGAATCAGCCCCAGCATTTT.

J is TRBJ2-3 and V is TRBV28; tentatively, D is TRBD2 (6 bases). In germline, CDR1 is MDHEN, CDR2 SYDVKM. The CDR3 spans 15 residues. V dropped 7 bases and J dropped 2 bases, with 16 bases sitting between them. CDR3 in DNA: TGTGCCAGCACCTTAAAGAGCGGGCTCACAGATACGCAGTATTTT. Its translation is CASTLKSGLTDTQYF.

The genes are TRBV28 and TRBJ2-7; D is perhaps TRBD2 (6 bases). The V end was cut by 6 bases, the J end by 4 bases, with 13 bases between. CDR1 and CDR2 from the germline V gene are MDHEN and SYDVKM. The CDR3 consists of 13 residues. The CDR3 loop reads CASRGGRYYEQYF. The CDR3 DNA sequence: TGTGCCAGCAGGGGGGGACGGTATTACGAGCAGTACTTC.

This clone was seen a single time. The CDR3 DNA sequence: TGTGCCAGCAGCTCTCCCATAGGGACAGGGTCCTACGAGCAGTACTTC. The encoded protein is CASSSPIGTGSYEQYF. The V call is TRBV27, the J call TRBJ2-7, with 9 bases that match TRBD1. Germline V gives CDR1 MNHEY, CDR2 SMNVEV (reference sequence). Trimming removed 6 bases from V and 1 base from J; junction bases left unmatched: 10. The CDR3 is 16 residues long.

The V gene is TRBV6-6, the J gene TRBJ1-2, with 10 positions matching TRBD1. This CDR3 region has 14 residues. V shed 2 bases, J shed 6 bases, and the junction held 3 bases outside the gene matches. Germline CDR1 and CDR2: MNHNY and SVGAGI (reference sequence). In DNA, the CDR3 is TGTGCCAGCAGTTACGACAGGGGGCTTCATGGCTACACCTTC. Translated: CASSYDRGLHGYTF.

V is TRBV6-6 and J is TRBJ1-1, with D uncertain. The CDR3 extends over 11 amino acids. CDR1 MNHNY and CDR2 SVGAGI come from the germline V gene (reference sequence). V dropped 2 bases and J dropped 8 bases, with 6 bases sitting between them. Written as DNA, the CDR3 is TGTGCCAGCAGTTACGACATAGAAGCTTTCTTT. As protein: CASSYDIEAFF.